This T cell receptor (beta chain) was sequenced for a study of blood T cells in healthy people across ages. Whole-study findings and limits: Strong correlation existed between TCR beta diversity and naive T cell percentage.

Sample-barcoded 5' priming and a J-beta primer mix drove a second PCR of about 7 to 11 cycles. TCRdb analysed the 5' RACE reads with MiXCR anew, one entry per CDR3 protein. The table has 1.5 million to 2 million distinct CDR3 sequences, about two fifths seen once. Germline V gene sequence: CDR1 SGHVS, CDR2 FQNEAQ. The CDR3 is made up of 15 amino acids. The V segment lost 4 bases and the J segment 7 bases; nucleotides outside the gene matches: 9. This clonotype was seen only a few times. Its antigen is not known. V is TRBV7-8 and J is TRBJ1-4, with 7 bases aligning to TRBD1. The source material was blood. The receptor comes from a human donor in good health. CDR3 protein: CASSSMRGLGEKLFF. CDR3 coding DNA: TGTGCCAGCAGCTCAATGAGGGGGCTAGGTGAAAAACTGTTTTTT.